These T cell receptor beta chains were read from a single sample in a study of identical twins. Using its own MiXCR run on the 5' RACE reads, TCRdb lists one record per CDR3 protein. In the table there are under 300,000 distinct CDR3 sequences, 5% to 7% of which are singletons. Another study also made use of these data, one on T cells expressing NK-cell markers.

Material: CD8+ T cells sorted from blood. These receptors originate from a woman under 30 in good health. CDR3s include the opening cysteine and the closing phenylalanine or tryptophan. D genes are given only for firm matches. Clone size, where shown, is once, few, many, or a class for clones that have expanded.

TRBJ1-5 . TRBV27 many CASSLFRGPNQPQHF TGTGCCAGCAGTTTATTTCGGGGGCCCAATCAGCCCCAGCATTTT
TRBJ1-5 . TRBV10-1 many CASSPGYRAGQPQHF TGCGCCAGCAGTCCAGGTTACAGGGCGGGCCAGCCCCAGCATTTT
TRBJ2-5 TRBD2 TRBV10-2 . CASSETSGGLKETQYF TGCGCCAGCAGTGAAACTAGCGGGGGTTTAAAAGAGACCCAGTACTTC
TRBJ2-3 . TRBV25-1 many CATNPGPLYRTDTQYF TGTGCCACCAATCCCGGGCCTCTATATCGCACAGATACGCAGTATTTT
TRBJ2-2 . TRBV6-5 . CASSYSIRRKPPNTGELFF TGTGCCAGCAGTTACTCGATACGACGGAAACCACCAAACACCGGGGAGCTGTTTTTT
TRBJ2-1 . TRBV18 . CASSPWVVHYNEQFF TGTGCCAGCTCCCCTTGGGTGGTCCACTACAATGAGCAGTTCTTC
TRBJ2-1 . TRBV11-2 many CATEWRGRYNEQFF TGTGCCACCGAATGGCGGGGGCGTTACAATGAGCAGTTCTTC
TRBJ2-7 TRBD2 TRBV7-2 few CASSPKILAEAYEQYF TGTGCCAGCAGCCCGAAAATTCTAGCGGAGGCCTACGAGCAGTACTTC
TRBJ2-7 . TRBV5-4 many CASSSDTGLVAYEQYF TGTGCCAGCAGCTCTGATACAGGGCTCGTCGCCTACGAGCAGTACTTC
TRBJ1-5 . TRBV6-6 few CATEGSNQPQHF TGTGCAACGGAAGGAAGCAATCAGCCCCAGCATTTT
TRBJ1-1 . TRBV7-9 many CASSFLAGMNTEAFF TGTGCCAGCAGCTTTTTGGCAGGGATGAACACTGAAGCTTTCTTT
TRBJ2-1 . TRBV12-3/TRBV12-4 many CASSVGWESGREQFF TGTGCCAGCAGCGTGGGTTGGGAGTCGGGGAGGGAGCAGTTCTTC
TRBJ2-1 . TRBV13 few CASSLGLGVSSYNEQFF TGTGCCAGCAGCTTAGGCCTAGGGGTCAGCTCCTACAATGAGCAGTTCTTC
TRBJ2-1 TRBD2 TRBV2 many CASSESSGGFYNEQFF TGTGCCAGCAGTGAAAGTAGCGGGGGGTTCTACAATGAGCAGTTCTTC
TRBJ2-1 TRBD2 TRBV4-3 many CASSQGGLANEQFF TGCGCCAGCAGCCAGGGGGGACTAGCCAATGAGCAGTTCTTC
TRBJ2-1 . TRBV5-6 few CASSPGTHNEQFF TGTGCCAGCAGTCCCGGGACCCACAATGAGCAGTTCTTC
TRBJ1-1 TRBD1 TRBV18 few CASSERQGAEAFF TGTGCCAGCTCAGAGAGACAGGGGGCTGAAGCTTTCTTT
TRBJ2-3 . TRBV29-1 many CSAITITDTQYF TGCAGCGCGATTACAATCACAGATACGCAGTATTTT
TRBJ2-2 . TRBV27 few CASSVGTANTGELFF TGTGCCAGCAGTGTCGGGACGGCGAACACCGGGGAGCTGTTTTTT
TRBJ2-7 . TRBV6-1 . CASEPRAYYYEQYF TGTGCCAGTGAACCGAGAGCGTACTACTACGAGCAGTACTTC
TRBJ2-7 TRBD1 TRBV20-1 few CSAKNGTGVVYEQYF TGCAGTGCTAAGAACGGGACAGGGGTAGTCTACGAGCAGTACTTC
TRBJ2-5 TRBD2 TRBV7-9 . CASSPRVAGREETQYF TGTGCCAGCAGCCCCCGGGTAGCGGGGCGGGAAGAGACCCAGTACTTC
TRBJ1-3 . TRBV7-9 . CASSAPPGGNTIYF TGTGCCAGCAGCGCGCCGCCTGGAGGAAACACCATATATTTT
TRBJ2-1 . TRBV5-6 many CASSLGGRSEQFF TGTGCCAGCAGCTTGGGGGGAAGGAGTGAGCAGTTCTTC
TRBJ1-5 . TRBV6-2/TRBV6-3 . CASSYGTAYSNQPQHF TGTGCCAGCAGTTACGGGACGGCTTATAGCAATCAGCCCCAGCATTTT
TRBJ1-2 TRBD1 TRBV5-5 many CASRPRDRVTYGYTF TGTGCCAGCAGGCCCCGGGACAGGGTGACTTATGGCTACACCTTC
TRBJ1-2 TRBD1 TRBV7-9 few CASSLSEGQGSYGYTF TGTGCCAGCAGTTTGTCAGAGGGACAGGGTTCGTACGGCTACACCTTC
TRBJ2-1 TRBD2 TRBV5-5 . CASSFSSGGREYYNEQFF TGTGCCAGCAGCTTCTCTAGCGGGGGCCGAGAATACTACAATGAGCAGTTCTTC
TRBJ2-5 . TRBV14 . CASSQDPGTQYF TGTGCCAGCAGCCAAGATCCAGGGACCCAGTACTTC
TRBJ2-7 . TRBV19 . CASSISGRIYEQYF TGTGCCAGTAGTATTTCAGGGCGGATTTACGAGCAGTACTTC
TRBJ1-6 TRBD1 TRBV9 . CASSVTGGADSPLHF TGTGCCAGCAGCGTGACAGGGGGCGCGGATTCACCCCTCCACTTT
TRBJ2-1 . TRBV10-2 many CASSEGTTSSSWTYNEQFF TGCGCCAGCAGTGAGGGGACAACTAGCTCTAGTTGGACCTACAATGAGCAGTTCTTC
TRBJ2-1 . TRBV7-9 . CASSWLAGSYNEQFF TGTGCCAGCAGCTGGTTAGCCGGGAGCTACAATGAGCAGTTCTTC
TRBJ2-3 . TRBV30 few CAWNAASTDTQYF TGTGCCTGGAATGCGGCTAGCACAGATACGCAGTATTTT
TRBJ2-3 . TRBV6-1 . CASTATRLPYDTQYF TGTGCCAGCACCGCCACGCGCCTTCCCTACGATACGCAGTATTTT
TRBJ2-1 . TRBV9 . CASSDMENEQFF TGTGCCAGCTCCGACATGGAAAATGAGCAGTTCTTC
TRBJ2-1 . TRBV12-3/TRBV12-4 . CASSFPARGWEQFF TGTGCCAGCAGTTTCCCGGCTAGGGGCTGGGAGCAGTTCTTC
TRBJ2-5 . TRBV12-3/TRBV12-4 many CATRRTGTQETQYF TGTGCCACCCGTAGGACCGGGACTCAAGAGACCCAGTACTTC
TRBJ2-3 . TRBV3-1 many CASSQDPPPSLVGTDTQYF TGTGCCAGCAGCCAAGATCCTCCGCCTAGCTTGGTCGGCACAGATACGCAGTATTTT
TRBJ1-5 . TRBV7-6 . CASSFDPQGTSNQPQHF TGTGCCAGCAGCTTCGACCCGCAGGGGACTAGCAATCAGCCCCAGCATTTT
TRBJ2-1 . TRBV15 . CATLASGMGYNEQFF TGTGCCACCCTGGCGTCCGGGATGGGTTACAATGAGCAGTTCTTC
TRBJ2-1 TRBD2 TRBV5-5 few CASSFRTSLDEQFF TGTGCCAGCAGCTTCCGGACTAGTCTCGATGAGCAGTTCTTC
TRBJ1-1 . TRBV7-9 many CASSFKVTEAFF TGTGCCAGCAGCTTTAAGGTGACTGAAGCTTTCTTT
TRBJ2-1 . TRBV19 few CASSIPGSEQFF TGTGCCAGTAGTATTCCAGGGTCTGAGCAGTTCTTC
TRBJ1-1 . TRBV2 few CAPQGPGTEAFF TGTGCCCCCCAGGGGCCGGGCACTGAAGCTTTCTTT
TRBJ1-4 TRBD1 TRBV6-5 few CASSYWGGDSGNEKLFF TGTGCCAGCAGTTACTGGGGAGGGGACAGTGGCAATGAAAAACTGTTTTTT
TRBJ1-1 . TRBV18 . CASSTERERNTEAFF TGTGCCAGCTCGACGGAGAGGGAGAGGAACACTGAAGCTTTCTTT
TRBJ2-2 . TRBV29-1 few CSVENEGELFF TGCAGCGTTGAAAATGAGGGGGAGCTGTTTTTT
TRBJ2-3 . TRBV12-5 few CASGLVRDLTTDTQYF TGTGCTAGTGGTTTGGTGCGGGACCTGACCACAGATACGCAGTATTTT
TRBJ2-7 . TRBV7-9 . CASSLWDGTYEQYF TGTGCCAGCAGCTTATGGGACGGGACCTACGAGCAGTACTTC